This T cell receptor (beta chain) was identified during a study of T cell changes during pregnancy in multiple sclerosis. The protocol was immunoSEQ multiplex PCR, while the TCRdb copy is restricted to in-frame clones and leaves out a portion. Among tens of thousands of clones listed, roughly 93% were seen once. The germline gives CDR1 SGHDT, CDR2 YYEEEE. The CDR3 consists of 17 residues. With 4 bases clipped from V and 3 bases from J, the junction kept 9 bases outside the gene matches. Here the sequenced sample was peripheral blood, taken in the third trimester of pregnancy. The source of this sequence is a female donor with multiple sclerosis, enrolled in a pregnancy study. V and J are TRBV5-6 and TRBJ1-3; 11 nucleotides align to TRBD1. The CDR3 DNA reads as TGTGCCAGCAGCCCAGTCGCCGGGACAGGGGGTGGAAACACCATATATTTT. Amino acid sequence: CASSPVAGTGGGNTIYF.